This TCR beta chain was captured in a study of T cell responses to AZD1222 COVID-19 vaccine. The trim removed 6 bases at V and 6 bases at J, leaving 7 bases unmatched. This CDR3 spans 14 amino acids. Looked up from germline, CDR1 is LNHDA and CDR2 is SQIVND (reference sequence). Findings and limits, study-wide: Spike-spanning, vaccine-associated CD4 TCRs were dominant at 160-218 and 743-854. Clonal diversity may have been underestimated, and the donors were mostly white British, with more females than males. After two AZD1222 doses, spike-specific TCR breadth and depth rose versus day 0. The peak T cell response came first, and repertoires were sampled only after it.

Here immunoSEQ multiplex PCR was the method, and the copy in TCRdb shows in-frame clones only, minus some. Of 75,000 to 100,000 clones in the sample, around 88% were seen once. Of note for this clone: Its antigen is undetermined.

The source was peripheral blood, collected on day 0 of AZD1222 vaccination. This chain uses TRBV19 with TRBJ2-7; TRBD2 aligns across 11 bases. The sequence came from an adult in good health. The CDR3 bases are TGTGCCAGTAGCCTACTAGCGGGAGCGACCGAGCAGTACTTC. Amino acids: CASSLLAGATEQYF.